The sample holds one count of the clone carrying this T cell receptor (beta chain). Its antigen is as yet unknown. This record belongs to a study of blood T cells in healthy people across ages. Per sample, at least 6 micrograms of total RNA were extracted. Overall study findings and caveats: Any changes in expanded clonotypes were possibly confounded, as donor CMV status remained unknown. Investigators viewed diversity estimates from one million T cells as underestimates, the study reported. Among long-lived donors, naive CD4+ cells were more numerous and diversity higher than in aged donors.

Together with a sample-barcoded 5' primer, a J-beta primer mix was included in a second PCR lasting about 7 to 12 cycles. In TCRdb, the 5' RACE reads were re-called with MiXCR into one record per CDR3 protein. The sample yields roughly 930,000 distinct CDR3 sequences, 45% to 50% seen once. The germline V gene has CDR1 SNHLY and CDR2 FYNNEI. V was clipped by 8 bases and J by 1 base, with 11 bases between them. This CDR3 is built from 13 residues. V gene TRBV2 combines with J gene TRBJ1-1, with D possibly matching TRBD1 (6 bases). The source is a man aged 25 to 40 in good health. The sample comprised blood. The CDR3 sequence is CASGGQPNTEAFF. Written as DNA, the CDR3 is TGTGCCAGCGGAGGACAGCCGAACACTGAAGCTTTCTTT.